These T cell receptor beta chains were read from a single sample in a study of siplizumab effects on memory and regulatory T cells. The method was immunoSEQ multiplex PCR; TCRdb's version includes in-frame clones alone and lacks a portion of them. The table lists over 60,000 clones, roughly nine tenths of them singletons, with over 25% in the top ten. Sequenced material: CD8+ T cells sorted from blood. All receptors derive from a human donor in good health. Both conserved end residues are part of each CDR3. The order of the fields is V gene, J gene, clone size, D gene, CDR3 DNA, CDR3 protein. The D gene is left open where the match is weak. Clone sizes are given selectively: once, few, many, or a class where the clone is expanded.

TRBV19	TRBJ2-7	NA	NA	TGTGCCAGTAGTATAGATCTCTCGGGCAGGGGAGAGGACGAGCAGTACTTC	CASSIDLSGRGEDEQYF
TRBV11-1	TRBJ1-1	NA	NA	TGTGCCAGCAGCCTTTCCCTCGACAGCTACGCCACTGAAGCTTTCTTT	CASSLSLDSYATEAFF
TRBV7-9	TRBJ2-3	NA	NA	TGTGCCAGCAGCTTATGGCAGGGTAGCGGAGATACGCAGTATTTT	CASSLWQGSGDTQYF
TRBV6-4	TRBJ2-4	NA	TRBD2	TGTGCCAGCAGTGAGAGTGCGGGGGTAGCCAAAAACATTCAGTACTTC	CASSESAGVAKNIQYF
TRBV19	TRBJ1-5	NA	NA	TGTGCCAGTAGTATAGAAGAGGGGTTTCATCAGCCCCAGCATTTT	CASSIEEGFHQPQHF
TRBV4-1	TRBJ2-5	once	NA	TGCGCCAGCAGCCAAGATGGCAGTCAAGAGACCCAGTACTTC	CASSQDGSQETQYF
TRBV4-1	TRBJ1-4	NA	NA	TGCGCCAGCAGACCCACCCCAGGAACTAATGAAAAACTGTTTTTT	CASRPTPGTNEKLFF
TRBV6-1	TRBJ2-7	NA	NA	TGTGCCAGCAGTGATAGGACAGCCCCCTACGAGCAGTACTTC	CASSDRTAPYEQYF
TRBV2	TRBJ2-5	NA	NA	TGTGCCAGCAGTTCTGTCCTCGAGACCCAGTACTTC	CASSSVLETQYF
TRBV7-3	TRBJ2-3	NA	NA	TGTGCCAGCAGCCCTGGACCACCACCTAGCACAGATACGCAGTATTTT	CASSPGPPPSTDTQYF
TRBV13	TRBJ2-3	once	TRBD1	TGTGCCAGCAGTCCCCCGGGACAGGGACAAGATACGCAGTATTTT	CASSPPGQGQDTQYF
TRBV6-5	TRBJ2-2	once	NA	TGTGCCAGCAGTTACTCGAACCCAGTCCGTACCGGGGAGCTGTTTTTT	CASSYSNPVRTGELFF
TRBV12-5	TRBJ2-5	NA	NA	TGTGCTAGTGGCCGAGGGACTTTGGGGCAAGAGACCCAGTACTTC	CASGRGTLGQETQYF
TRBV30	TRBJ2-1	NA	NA	TGTGCCTGGAGTGACGTTGGTGGTTACAATGAGCAGTTCTTC	CAWSDVGGYNEQFF
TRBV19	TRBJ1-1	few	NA	TGTGCCAGTCGACAAAACGAAGCTTTCTTT	CASRQNEAFF
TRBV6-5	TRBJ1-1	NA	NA	TGTGCCAGCAGTCAGGCGCTGACTGAAGCTTTCTTT	CASSQALTEAFF
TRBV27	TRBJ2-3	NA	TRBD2	TGTGCCAGCAGTTTAGAGACTAGCGGCACAGATACGCAGTATTTT	CASSLETSGTDTQYF
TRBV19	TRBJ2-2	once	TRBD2	TGTGCCAGTAGTATTGGCGGGAGGGGCACCGGGGAGCTGTTTTTT	CASSIGGRGTGELFF
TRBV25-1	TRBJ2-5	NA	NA	TGTGCCAGCACCGGGAACCAAGAGACCCAGTACTTC	CASTGNQETQYF
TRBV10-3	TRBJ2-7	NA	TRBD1	TGTGCCATCAGTGGCGGGACAGGGATCTACGAGCAGTACTTC	CAISGGTGIYEQYF
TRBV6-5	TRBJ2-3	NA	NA	TGTGCCAGCACCCCGGGTTTCACAGATACGCAGTATTTT	CASTPGFTDTQYF
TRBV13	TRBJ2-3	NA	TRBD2	TGTGCCAGCAGCTTAGGTGGGGGGGCAGATACGCAGTATTTT	CASSLGGGADTQYF
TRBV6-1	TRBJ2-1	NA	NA	TGTGCCAGCAGTGAGCGGGATCCGTCCTACAATGAGCAGTTCTTC	CASSERDPSYNEQFF
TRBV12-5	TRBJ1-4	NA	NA	TGTGCTAGTGGTTTGGGGCCGCCTAATGAAAAACTGTTTTTT	CASGLGPPNEKLFF
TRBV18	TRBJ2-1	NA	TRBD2	TGTGCCAGCTCACCACCGGGACTAGCGGGAGCGAGCAATGAGCAGTTCTTC	CASSPPGLAGASNEQFF
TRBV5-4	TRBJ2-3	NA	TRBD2	TGTGCCAGCAGCTTAGGACTAGCCAAGGATACGCAGTATTTT	CASSLGLAKDTQYF
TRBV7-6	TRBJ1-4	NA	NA	TGTGCCAGCAGCTTAGGAGGGGTGGAGGAAAAACTGTTTTTT	CASSLGGVEEKLFF